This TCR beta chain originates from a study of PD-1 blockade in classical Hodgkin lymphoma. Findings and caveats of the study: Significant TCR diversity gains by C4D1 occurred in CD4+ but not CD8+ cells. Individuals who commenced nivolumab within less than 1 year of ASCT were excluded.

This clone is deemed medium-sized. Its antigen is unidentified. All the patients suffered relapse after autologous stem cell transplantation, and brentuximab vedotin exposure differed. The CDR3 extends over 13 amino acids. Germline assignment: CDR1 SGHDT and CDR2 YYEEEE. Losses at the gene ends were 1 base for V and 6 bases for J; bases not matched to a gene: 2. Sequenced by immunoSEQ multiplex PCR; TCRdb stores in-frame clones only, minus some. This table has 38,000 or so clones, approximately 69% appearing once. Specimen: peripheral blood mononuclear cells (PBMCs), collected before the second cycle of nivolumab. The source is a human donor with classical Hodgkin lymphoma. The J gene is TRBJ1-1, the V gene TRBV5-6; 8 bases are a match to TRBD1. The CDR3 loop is CASSLPQGAEAFF. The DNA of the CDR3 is TGTGCCAGCAGCTTGCCACAGGGGGCTGAAGCTTTCTTT.